This T cell receptor beta chain was observed in a study of cytomegalovirus exposure and HLA in healthy donors. On this clone itself: What it binds is not known.

Vbeta (60) and Jbeta (13) primers were used in the PCR. Sequencing was performed with immunoSEQ multiplex PCR; in TCRdb, only in-frame clones are kept and a portion is missing. The top ten hold over 2.5% of the sample, which has 150,000 to 200,000 clones, about 68% seen once. Points from the study as a whole: As was reported, the classifier diagnosed cytomegalovirus status with high specificity and sensitivity.

The germline gives CDR1 SGHTA, CDR2 FQGTGA. This CDR3 has 13 residues. The germline V and J ends were trimmed by 6 bases and 6 bases, with 14 bases remaining between them. Sequencing was done on a sample of PBMCs. The TCR originated in a female donor in good health and CMV-seronegative. The rearrangement joins TRBV7-3 to TRBJ1-1; weak D call: TRBD1 (5 bases). The CDR3 region has the DNA TGTGCCAGCAGGTCCCGTGGGGACTCTGAAGCTTTCTTT. Amino acid sequence: CASRSRGDSEAFF.